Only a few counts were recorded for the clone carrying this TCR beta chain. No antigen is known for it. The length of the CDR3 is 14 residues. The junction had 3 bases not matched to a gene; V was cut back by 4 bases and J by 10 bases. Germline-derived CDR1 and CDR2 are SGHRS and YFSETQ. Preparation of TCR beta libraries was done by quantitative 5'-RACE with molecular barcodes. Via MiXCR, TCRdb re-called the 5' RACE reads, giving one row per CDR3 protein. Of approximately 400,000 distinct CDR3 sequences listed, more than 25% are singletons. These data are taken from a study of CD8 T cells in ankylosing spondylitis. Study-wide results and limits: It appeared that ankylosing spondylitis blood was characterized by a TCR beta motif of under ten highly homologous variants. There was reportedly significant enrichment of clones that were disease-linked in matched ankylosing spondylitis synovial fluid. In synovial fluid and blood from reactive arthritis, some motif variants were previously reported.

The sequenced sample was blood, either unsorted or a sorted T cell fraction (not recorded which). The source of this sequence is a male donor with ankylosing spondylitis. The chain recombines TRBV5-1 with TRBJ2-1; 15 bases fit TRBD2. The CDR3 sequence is CASSPGTSGREQFF. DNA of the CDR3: TGCGCCAGCAGCCCCGGGACTAGCGGGAGGGAGCAGTTCTTC.